The 19 T cell receptor beta chains below were found in one sample sequenced in a study of cytomegalovirus exposure and HLA in healthy donors. The PCR made use of 60 Vbeta and 13 Jbeta primers. Method: immunoSEQ multiplex PCR; TCRdb's copy keeps in-frame clones and lacks some. This sample carries around 100,000 clones, 74% of them seen once, and the ten largest clones take approximately 2.5%. The sequenced material came from PBMCs. These receptors came from a man aged 50 to 59 in good health and CMV-seropositive.

This clone was picked up one time. The gene calls are TRBV6-1 and TRBJ1-5; weak D call: TRBD1 (6 bases). Per the germline V gene, CDR1 is MNHNS and CDR2 is SASEGT. CDR3 length equals 16 residues. Trimming removed 4 bases from V and 2 bases from J, with 15 bases in between. CDR3 coding DNA: TGTGCCAGCAGTGCAGTCGGTCCAGGGGGCAATCAGCCCCAGCATTTT. Encoded protein: CASSAVGPGGNQPQHF.

This clone showed up just a few times. The V call is TRBV2, the J call TRBJ2-4; 11 bases fit TRBD2. Germline lookup yields CDR1 SNHLY and CDR2 FYNNEI. V shed 6 bases and J 6 bases; nucleotides not matched to a gene: 4. The CDR3 is 14 residues long. CDR3 sequence: CASSPGTSGNIQYF. DNA of the CDR3: TGTGCCAGCAGCCCCGGGACTAGCGGAAACATTCAGTACTTC.

The chain recombines TRBV4-1 with TRBJ2-7; TRBD2 matches at 8 bases. Germline CDR1 is MGHRA and CDR2 is YSYEKL. The CDR3 spans 17 residues. Trimming cost V 1 base and J 4 bases; bases outside gene matches: 12. The CDR3 protein is CASSQGTLTLAGYEQYF. For the CDR3, the DNA is TGCGCCAGCAGCCAAGGGACGCTAACGCTAGCGGGTTACGAGCAGTACTTC.

Points on this clone: Its ends do not fully match the called genes, so a read error is possible. J is TRBJ1-2 and V is TRBV4-1, with a tentative D call TRBD1 (6 bases). Germline-derived CDR1 and CDR2 are MGHRA and YSYEKL. The CDR3 has 13 residues. The CDR3 loop reads CASSQYQSGGSTF. DNA of the CDR3: TGCGCCAGCAGCCAGTATCAGAGTGGGGGCTCCACCTTC.

A remark on this clone: The junction does not match germline at one end; this may be a read error. The chain joins TRBV6-1 to TRBJ2-5; 10 bases line up with TRBD2. This CDR3 has 15 amino acids. Germline V gives CDR1 MNHNS, CDR2 SASEGT. CDR3 sequence (DNA): TGTGCCAGCAGGGAAGCGGGGGGGCCCCAAGAGACCCAGTACTTC. This codes for CASREAGGPQETQYF.

This clone has a handful of counts. The chain joins TRBV10-2 to TRBJ2-1; TRBD2 is a possible D gene (5 bases). Germline V CDR1 and CDR2: WSHSY, SAAADI. This CDR3 spans 14 amino acids. With 9 bases removed from V and 6 bases from J, the gap between germline ends came to 18 bases. The DNA for the CDR3 is TGCGCCAGTAAGAGGGTGGGTCTCGCCAATGAGCAGTTCTTC. Translation gives CASKRVGLANEQFF.

The CDR3 loop reads CASSPRGASGSSEQYF. The CDR3 DNA reads as TGTGCCAGCTCACCAAGGGGCGCTAGCGGGAGTTCCGAGCAGTACTTC. The chain carries TRBV18 and TRBJ2-7; 10 bases match TRBD2. The CDR3 runs to 16 residues. Germline CDR1 KGHSH, CDR2 LQKENI. J lost 6 bases, V lost 2 bases, and 10 bases had no gene match.

The sample holds a few counts of this clone. The chain combines TRBV2 with TRBJ2-2, with a tentative D call TRBD1 (5 bases). Per the germline V gene, CDR1 is SNHLY and CDR2 is FYNNEI. The CDR3 sequence is 13 residues long. V was pared by 6 bases and J by 10 bases, with 15 bases between. CDR3 sequence reads: CASRAETAAELFF. CDR3 DNA: TGTGCCAGCAGGGCCGAGACAGCTGCGGAGCTGTTTTTT.

The V and J genes are TRBV6-5 and TRBJ2-2; possibly TRBD2 for D (5 bases). Trimming removed 6 bases at V and 7 bases at J, with 9 bases between. There are 12 residues in the CDR3. Per the germline V gene, CDR1 is MNHEY and CDR2 is SVGAGI. The CDR3 spells CASSRGIGELFF. As DNA, the CDR3 is TGTGCCAGCAGCCGAGGGATCGGGGAGCTGTTTTTT.

V usage is TRBV2 and J usage is TRBJ2-1; no definite D call. The germline V gene encodes CDR1 SNHLY and CDR2 FYNNEI. The CDR3 runs 13 residues. V was pared by 4 bases and J by 4 bases, with 8 bases between. CDR3 in DNA: TGTGCCAGCAGTGGTGGGCTTTACAATGAGCAGTTCTTC. The encoded protein is CASSGGLYNEQFF.

The V gene is TRBV7-2, the J gene TRBJ1-1; weak D call: TRBD1 (5 bases). The CDR3 is made up of 14 amino acids. Per the germline V gene, CDR1 is SGHTA and CDR2 is FQGNSA. V lost 4 bases, J lost 7 bases, and 16 bases lay in between. The CDR3 DNA reads TGTGCCAGCAGCTCACGGACAAGGGTGGGTGAAGCTTTCTTT. This gives the protein CASSSRTRVGEAFF. The full variable domain, with the rest looked up from reference TRBV7-2 and TRBJ1-1, is GAGVSQSPSNKVTEKGKDVELRCDPISGHTALYWYRQSLGQGLEFLIYFQGNSAPDKSGLPSDRFSAERTGGSVSTLTIQRTQQEDSAVYLCASSSRTRVGEAFFGQGTRLTVV.

This chain uses TRBV5-6 with TRBJ1-2; 7 positions match TRBD1. Germline values: CDR1 SGHDT, CDR2 YYEEEE. The CDR3 is made up of 17 amino acids. V was clipped by 3 bases and J by 3 bases; unmatched bases: 14. The CDR3 nucleotides are TGTGCCAGCAGCTCCTTCGGGGCAGGGGGTACACACTATGGCTACACCTTC. Amino acid sequence: CASSSFGAGGTHYGYTF.

The chain carries TRBV5-4 and TRBJ2-2; TRBD2 aligns across 13 bases. The V segment lost 4 bases and the J segment 5 bases; nucleotides outside the gene matches: 8. Germline assignment: CDR1 SGHNT and CDR2 YYREEE (reference sequence). This CDR3 has 17 amino acids. This CDR3 reads CASSPAGGLAGTGELFF. CDR3 DNA: TGTGCCAGCAGCCCGGCGGGGGGACTAGCGGGGACCGGGGAGCTGTTTTTT.

V gene TRBV4-2 combines with J gene TRBJ2-5; 13 nucleotides align to TRBD2. The CDR3 is 18 residues long. Per germline, CDR1 LGHNA and CDR2 YNFKEQ. The V segment lost 5 bases and the J segment 2 bases; nucleotides outside the gene matches: 11. CDR3 in DNA: TGTGCCAGCAGCTACCGAGGACTAGCGGGAGTTGGGCAAGAGACCCAGTACTTC. Translation gives CASSYRGLAGVGQETQYF.

Only a few counts were recorded for this clone. The rearrangement links TRBV19 to TRBJ1-1; D not certain. CDR1 and CDR2 from the germline V gene are LNHDA and SQIVND (reference sequence). This CDR3 has 14 residues. The V gene lost 5 bases and the J gene lost 1 base, with 11 bases spanning the gap. The CDR3 reads CASSGRASNTEAFF. Here the CDR3 DNA reads TGTGCCAGTAGTGGGAGAGCCTCGAACACTGAAGCTTTCTTT.

This chain connects TRBV7-8 to TRBJ2-5; D is unclear. The CDR3 extends over 13 amino acids. Trimming cost V 4 bases and J 1 base, with 7 bases left between them. From germline, CDR1 is SGHVS and CDR2 FQNEAQ. CDR3 loop: CASSSVPQETQYF. For the CDR3, the DNA is TGTGCCAGCAGCTCCGTTCCCCAAGAGACCCAGTACTTC. Using reference TRBV7-8 and TRBJ2-5 for the parts outside the CDR3, the full variable domain is GAGVSQSPRYKVAKRGQDVALRCDPISGHVSLFWYQQALGQGPEFLTYFQNEAQLDKSGLPSDRFFAERPEGSVSTLKIQRTQQEDSAVYLCASSSVPQETQYFGPGTRLLVL.

This chain joins TRBV6-5 and TRBJ1-5; 9 bases line up with TRBD1. V lost 6 bases and J lost 5; bases outside the gene matches: 8. The CDR3 is 15 residues long. Germline assignment: CDR1 MNHEY and CDR2 SVGAGI. CDR3 amino acids: CASRPNRGQDQPQHF. The DNA for the CDR3 is TGTGCCAGCAGGCCCAACAGGGGGCAGGATCAGCCCCAGCATTTT.

The rearrangement links TRBV30 to TRBJ2-7, with 7 nucleotides matching TRBD1. The germline V gene encodes CDR1 GTSNPN and CDR2 SVGIG (reference sequence). The CDR3 length is 16 residues. The trim removed 2 bases at V and 0 bases at J, leaving 10 bases unmatched. The CDR3 DNA reads as TGTGCCTGGAGTAGGATAGGGGGCCGAAACTCCTACGAGCAGTACTTC. This codes for CAWSRIGGRNSYEQYF.

This clone was found a few times. The V call is TRBV7-9, the J call TRBJ2-5; D call uncertain. The germline V gene has CDR1 SEHNR and CDR2 FQNEAQ (reference sequence). The CDR3 spans 13 residues. V lost 2 bases, J lost 1 base, and 5 bases lay in between. The CDR3 here is CASSLSSQETQYF. The CDR3, as DNA: TGTGCCAGCAGCTTATCCTCCCAAGAGACCCAGTACTTC. The whole variable domain, remainder taken from reference TRBV7-9 and TRBJ2-5, is DTGVSQNPRHKITKRGQNVTFRCDPISEHNRLYWYRQTLGQGPEFLTYFQNEAQLEKSRLLSDRFSAERPKGSFSTLEIQRTEQGDSAMYLCASSLSSQETQYFGPGTRLLVL.